This T cell receptor beta chain is from a study of T cell repertoires in cytomegalovirus infection. Study-level background: Public TCR beta signatures marked donors with CMV infection and the matching HLA.

This clonotype was seen only a few times. No antigen is known for it. Overall study results and limits: Ex vivo, HLA-C-restricted CMV-specific TCR beta clonotypes prevailed over the rest of the response.

V was pared by 4 bases and J by 4 bases, with 19 bases between. CDR1 SSHAT and CDR2 FNYEAQ come from the germline V gene (reference sequence). This CDR3 region has 16 residues. TCRdb redid the calling of the reads with MiXCR, one entry per CDR3 protein. The sample includes 570,000 or so distinct CDR3 sequences, about 40% seen only once; the top ten take about half. The clonotype originates from a human donor in good health (CMV status not recorded). Some clones in this sample may be carry-over from other donors' samples. Here the sequenced sample was cultured PBMCs, taken from culture after CMV antigen stimulation. The J gene is TRBJ2-5, the V gene TRBV7-7; a weak D match, TRBD2 (5 bases). The CDR3 sequence is CASSYGRSFGPETQYF. CDR3 DNA: TGTGCCAGCAGCTATGGGAGATCCTTCGGGCCAGAGACCCAGTACTTC.